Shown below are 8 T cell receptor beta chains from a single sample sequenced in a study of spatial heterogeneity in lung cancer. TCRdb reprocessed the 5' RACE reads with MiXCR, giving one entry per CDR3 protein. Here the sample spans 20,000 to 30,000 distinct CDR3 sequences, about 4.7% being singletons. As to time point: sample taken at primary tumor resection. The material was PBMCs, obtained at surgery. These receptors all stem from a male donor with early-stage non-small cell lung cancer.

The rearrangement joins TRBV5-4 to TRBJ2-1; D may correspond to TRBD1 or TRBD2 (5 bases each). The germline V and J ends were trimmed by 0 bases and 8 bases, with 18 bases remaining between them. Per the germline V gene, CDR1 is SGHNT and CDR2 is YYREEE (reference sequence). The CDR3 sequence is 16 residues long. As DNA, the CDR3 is TGTGCCAGCAGCTTGGCCGTAAGTGGGACCTCCTATGAGCAGTTCTTC. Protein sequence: CASSLAVSGTSYEQFF.

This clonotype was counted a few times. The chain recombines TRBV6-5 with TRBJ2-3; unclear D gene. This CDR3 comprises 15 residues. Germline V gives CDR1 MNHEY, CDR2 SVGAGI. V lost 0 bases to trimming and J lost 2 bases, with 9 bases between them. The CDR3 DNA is TGTGCCAGCAGTTACTCCGGCAGCCTCACAGATACGCAGTATTTT. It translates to CASSYSGSLTDTQYF.

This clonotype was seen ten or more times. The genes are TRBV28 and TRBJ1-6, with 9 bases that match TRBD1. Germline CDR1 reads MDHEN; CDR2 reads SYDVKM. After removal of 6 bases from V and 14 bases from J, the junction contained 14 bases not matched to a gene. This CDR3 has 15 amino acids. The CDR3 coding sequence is TGTGCCAGCAGCCCACCCGGGACAGGGCGAAGTACCCTCCACTTT. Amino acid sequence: CASSPPGTGRSTLHF.

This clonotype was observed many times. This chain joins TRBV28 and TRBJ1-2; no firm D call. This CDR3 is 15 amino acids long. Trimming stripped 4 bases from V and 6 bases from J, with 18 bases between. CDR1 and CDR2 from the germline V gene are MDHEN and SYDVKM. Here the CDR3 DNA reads TGTGCCAGCAGTTCCCACAGAGTAGATTGGGATGGCTACACCTTC. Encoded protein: CASSSHRVDWDGYTF.

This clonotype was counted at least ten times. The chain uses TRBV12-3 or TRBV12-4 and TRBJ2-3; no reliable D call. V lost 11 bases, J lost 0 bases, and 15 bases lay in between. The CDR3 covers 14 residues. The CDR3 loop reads CASRVGTSTDTQYF. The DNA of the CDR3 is TGTGCCTCACGGGTGGGCACCAGCACAGATACGCAGTATTTT.

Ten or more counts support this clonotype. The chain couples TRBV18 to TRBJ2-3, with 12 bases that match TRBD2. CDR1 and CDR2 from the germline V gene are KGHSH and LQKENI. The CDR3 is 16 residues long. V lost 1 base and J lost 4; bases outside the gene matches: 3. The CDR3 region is CASSPRGTSGSDTQYF. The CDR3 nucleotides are TGTGCCAGCTCACCACGTGGGACTAGCGGGTCAGATACGCAGTATTTT.

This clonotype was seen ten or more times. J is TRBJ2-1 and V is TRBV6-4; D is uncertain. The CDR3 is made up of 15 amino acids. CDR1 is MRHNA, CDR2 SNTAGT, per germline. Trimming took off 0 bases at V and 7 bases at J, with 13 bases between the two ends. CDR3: CASSDSSDGRNEQFF. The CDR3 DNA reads TGTGCCAGCAGTGACTCGTCCGACGGGCGGAATGAGCAGTTCTTC.

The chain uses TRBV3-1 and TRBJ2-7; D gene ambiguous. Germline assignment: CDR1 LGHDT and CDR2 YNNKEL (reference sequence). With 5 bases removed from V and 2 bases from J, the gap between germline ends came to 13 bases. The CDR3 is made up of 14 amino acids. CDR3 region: CASSSPSKTYEQYF. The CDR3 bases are TGTGCCAGCAGCTCTCCCTCTAAAACCTACGAGCAGTACTTC.